Below are 19 T cell receptor beta chains sequenced from a single sample in a study of molecular identifiers for immune sequencing clone quantification. TCRdb redid the calling of the PCR reads with MiXCR, one entry per CDR3 protein. Among just under 650,000 distinct CDR3 sequences listed, around 20% were seen once. The sequenced sample was naive CD8+ T cells from blood, with Jurkat cell RNA spiked in. Subset meaning: FACS-sorted CD8+CD4-CCR7+CD45RA+ naive T cells. The origin of the receptors is a human donor in good health. Some libraries in this study had Jurkat cell RNA spiked in.

This clonotype was observed many times. The chain uses TRBV20-1 and TRBJ2-7; D not certain. The CDR3 is 14 residues long. Germline values: CDR1 DFQATT, CDR2 SNEGSKA (reference sequence). The V and J ends lost 2 bases and 0 bases respectively, with 11 bases between them. The CDR3: CSARPQELSYEQYF. As DNA, the CDR3 is TGCAGTGCTAGACCCCAGGAACTCTCCTACGAGCAGTACTTC.

This rearrangement joins TRBV9 to TRBJ2-3; the match to TRBD2 covers 11 bases. The germline V gene encodes CDR1 SGDLS and CDR2 YYNGEE. Trimming at V came to 3 bases and at J to 5 bases, leaving 8 bases not matched to a gene. This CDR3 is built from 16 residues. CDR3 residues: CASSDLLLAGGDTQYF. DNA for the CDR3: TGTGCCAGCAGCGACCTGTTGCTAGCGGGGGGAGATACGCAGTATTTT.

At least ten counts were recorded for this clonotype. The CDR3 spells CAQQGPGELFF. CDR3 coding DNA: TGTGCCCAACAGGGCCCCGGGGAGCTGTTTTTT. The J gene is TRBJ2-2, the V gene TRBV30; maybe TRBD1 (6 bases). The CDR3 loop spans 11 amino acids. CDR1 is GTSNPN, CDR2 SVGIG, per germline (reference sequence). V was trimmed by 8 bases and J by 6 bases, leaving 10 bases between them.

This clonotype was recorded at least ten times. The V and J genes are TRBV19 and TRBJ1-5; the match to TRBD1 covers 8 bases. Trimming cost V 7 bases and J 2 bases; bases outside gene matches: 7. CDR3 length: 15 amino acids. Germline loops: CDR1 LNHDA, CDR2 SQIVND (reference sequence). The CDR3 nucleotides read TGTGCCAGTATGGACAGGGCGGTGGGCAATCAGCCCCAGCATTTT. It translates to CASMDRAVGNQPQHF.

This clonotype has a handful of counts. The chain joins TRBV27 to TRBJ2-7; TRBD1 agrees at 9 bases. Germline V gene sequence: CDR1 MNHEY, CDR2 SMNVEV (reference sequence). V was clipped by 7 bases and J by 2 bases; unmatched bases: 9. The CDR3 sequence is 15 residues long. The CDR3 loop is CASMTGTGITYEQYF. DNA of the CDR3: TGTGCCAGCATGACCGGGACAGGGATTACCTACGAGCAGTACTTC.

This clonotype was observed a handful of times. The rearrangement uses TRBV20-1 and TRBJ1-3, with D possibly matching TRBD1 (5 bases). Germline V gene sequence: CDR1 DFQATT, CDR2 SNEGSKA (reference sequence). CDR3 length equals 13 residues. V was cut by 2 bases and J by 3 bases, with 8 bases left in between. The CDR3 DNA reads as TGCAGTGCTAGACAGGGAGTTGGAAACACCATATATTTT. Translation gives CSARQGVGNTIYF.

As concerns this clonotype: With a much larger clone just one base away, this may be a read error. The rearrangement links TRBV4-1 to TRBJ1-5, with 9 bases lining up with TRBD1. Germline V CDR1 and CDR2: MGHRA, YSYEKL. CDR3 length equals 17 residues. The CDR3 nucleotides are TGCGTCAGCAGCAATACCCCGGGACAGGGTTCGGGTCAGCCCCAGCATTTT. This encodes CVSSNTPGQGSGQPQHF.

This clonotype has at least ten counts. The rearrangement joins TRBV5-1 to TRBJ1-1, with a possible D match to TRBD1 (5 bases). Germline CDR1 reads SGHRS; CDR2 reads YFSETQ. The CDR3 has 15 amino acids. V lost 4 bases and J 1 base, leaving 14 bases between the germline ends. The CDR3 spells CASSTRLTENTEAFF. Written as DNA, the CDR3 is TGCGCCAGCAGCACACGCCTGACAGAGAACACTGAAGCTTTCTTT. Combining the CDR3 with reference TRBV5-1 and TRBJ1-1 gives the whole variable domain KAGVTQTPRYLIKTRGQQVTLSCSPISGHRSVSWYQQTPGQGLQFLFEYFSETQRNKGNFPGRFSGRQFSNSRSEMNVSTLELGDSALYLCASSTRLTENTEAFFGQGTRLTVV.

Worth noting for this clonotype: This could be a read error, since a much larger clone is one nucleotide away. This rearrangement joins TRBV7-9 to TRBJ1-4; no clear D. Per germline, CDR1 SEHNR and CDR2 FQNEAQ (reference sequence). The CDR3 spans 14 residues. V was pared by 5 bases and J by 5 bases, with 12 bases between. This CDR3 reads CASSPRPDNEKLFF. As DNA, the CDR3 is TGTGCCAGCAGCCCCCGCCCCGACAATGAAAAACTGTTTTTT. Together with reference TRBV7-9 and TRBJ1-4, the CDR3 gives the full variable domain: DTGVSQNPRHKITKRGQNVTFRCDPISEHNRLYWYRQTLGQGPEFLTYFQNEAQLEKSRLLSDRFSAERPKGSFSTLEIQRTEQGDSAMYLCASSPRPDNEKLFFGSGTQLSVL.

J is TRBJ2-7 and V is TRBV19; D possibly corresponds to TRBD1 (6 bases). The V end lost 4 bases, the J end lost 7 bases, and 17 bases lay between the germline ends. Germline V lookup: CDR1 LNHDA, CDR2 SQIVND (reference sequence). The CDR3 extends over 14 amino acids. This CDR3 reads CASSTPSGAREQYF. As DNA, the CDR3 is TGTGCCAGTAGTACTCCTTCAGGGGCCAGGGAGCAGTACTTC.

A remark on this clonotype: Just one base apart from a much larger clone, this may be a read error. The conserved closing phenylalanine or tryptophan is absent in this CDR3, likely reflecting a read error. The V call is TRBV20-1, the J call TRBJ1-1; TRBD1 agrees at 7 bases. Germline assignment: CDR1 DFQATT and CDR2 SNEGSKA (reference sequence). CDR3 length: 18 amino acids. Germline trimming cut 6 bases from V and 1 base from J; bases unmatched to any gene: 20. DNA for the CDR3: TGCAGTGCCGAGGCAGAATTGACAGGGCTCTGGGGGAACACTGAAGCTTTCTTG. Translating gives CSAEAELTGLWGNTEAFL.

This chain links TRBV13 with TRBJ1-1; D might be TRBD1 (6 bases). The V end lost 5 bases, the J end lost 7 bases, and 14 bases lay between the germline ends. The CDR3 length is 13 residues. Germline V gene sequence: CDR1 PRHDT, CDR2 FYEKMQ (reference sequence). CDR3 in DNA: TGTGCCAGCAGCCTGACCCGGACAGTTGAAGCTTTCTTT. Its protein product is CASSLTRTVEAFF.

This clonotype was detected ten times or more. The rearrangement uses TRBV20-1 and TRBJ1-3; TRBD1 might be the D (5 bases). Trimming cost V 5 bases and J 3 bases, with 20 bases left between them. The CDR3 sequence is 16 residues long. Germline V gene data show CDR1 as DFQATT and CDR2 as SNEGSKA (reference sequence). This CDR3 reads CSAPYRGLTFGNTIYF. The DNA of the CDR3 is TGCAGTGCTCCATACCGGGGACTGACCTTTGGAAACACCATATATTTT.

The J gene is TRBJ2-2, the V gene TRBV10-2, with a weak D call TRBD2 (5 bases). V lost 6 bases and J 4 bases, leaving 6 bases between the germline ends. In germline, CDR1 is WSHSY, CDR2 SAAADI. This CDR3 has 12 residues. The CDR3 region is CASRGVTGELFF. The CDR3 nucleotides read TGCGCCAGCAGGGGAGTCACCGGGGAGCTGTTTTTT.

In this sample, this clonotype turned up many times. The chain has TRBV4-3 and TRBJ2-3, with TRBD2 identical over 12 bases. Germline lookup yields CDR1 LGHNA and CDR2 YSLEER. The CDR3 runs to 16 residues. J lost 5 bases, V lost 1 base, and 4 bases had no gene match. The CDR3 DNA reads TGCGCCAGCAGCCAAGGGACTAGCGGGGTTGGAGATACGCAGTATTTT. Translated, it gives CASSQGTSGVGDTQYF.

There are many counts of this clonotype. The J gene is TRBJ2-6, the V gene TRBV19, with D possibly matching TRBD2 (6 bases). Trimming stripped 3 bases from V and 1 base from J, with 13 bases between. The CDR3 is made up of 17 amino acids. Germline V lookup: CDR1 LNHDA, CDR2 SQIVND (reference sequence). CDR3 DNA: TGTGCCAGTAGTATGAGCGGAGGGCGGTCTGGGGCCAACGTCCTGACTTTC. This codes for CASSMSGGRSGANVLTF.

This clonotype was observed a few times. The chain recombines TRBV7-9 with TRBJ2-1, with D unclear. The V gene's germline CDR1 is SEHNR and CDR2 FQNEAQ (reference sequence). The V end was cut by 1 base, the J end by 5 bases, with 9 bases between. The CDR3 runs to 14 residues. CDR3 residues: CASSLGLTNNEQFF. The CDR3 nucleotides read TGTGCCAGCAGCTTAGGACTGACCAACAATGAGCAGTTCTTC. The full variable domain, its missing parts supplied by reference TRBV7-9 and TRBJ2-1, is DTGVSQNPRHKITKRGQNVTFRCDPISEHNRLYWYRQTLGQGPEFLTYFQNEAQLEKSRLLSDRFSAERPKGSFSTLEIQRTEQGDSAMYLCASSLGLTNNEQFFGPGTRLTVL.

Remarks on this clonotype: At one end, the junction sequence differs from germline, possibly due to a read error. The J gene is TRBJ2-7, the V gene TRBV4-1, with 10 bases fitting TRBD1. Germline CDR1 reads MGHRA; CDR2 reads YSYEKL. There are 16 residues in the CDR3. The CDR3 protein is CASGQLGQGTSYEQYF. The CDR3 bases are TGCGCCAGCGGCCAACTGGGACAGGGGACTTCCTACGAGCAGTACTTC.

This clonotype was observed a few times. CDR3 nucleotides: TGTGCCAGCACGCAAAGTCAGAGACCCGGGGAGCTGTTTTTT. Protein: CASTQSQRPGELFF. The chain joins TRBV7-9 to TRBJ2-2; no firm D call. CDR3 length: 14 residues. V lost 7 bases and J 6 bases, leaving 15 bases between the germline ends. Looked up from germline, CDR1 is SEHNR and CDR2 is FQNEAQ (reference sequence).